This TCR beta chain derives from a study of regulatory T cells in long-lasting Graves disease. Whole-study context: Newly diagnosed Graves' patients took antithyroid drugs under 3 months.

The CDR3 consists of 14 residues. Germline lookup yields CDR1 MNHEY and CDR2 SMNVEV (reference sequence). V was cut by 2 bases and J by 1 base, with 8 bases left in between. Time point: newly diagnosed GD, antithyroid drugs for less than 3 months. PBMC RNA served as the TCR library source. This clonotype was seen many times. To make TCR beta libraries, researchers used iRepertoire HTBI primers and Arm-PCR of CDR3 regions. TCRdb re-called the multiplex PCR reads through MiXCR, storing one row per CDR3 protein. Of about 540,000 distinct CDR3 sequences listed, roughly 14% are singletons. The same sample was also studied in work on T cells in Graves' hyperthyroidism and ophthalmopathy. That paper adds: Diagnoses were established using clinical symptoms, serum thyroxine and TRAb, thyroid ultrasound and orbital computed tomography.

The material was peripheral blood mononuclear cells (PBMCs), obtained at new diagnosis, from a patient treated with antithyroid drugs. The chain joins TRBV27 to TRBJ1-1, with no clear D. This clonotype was obtained from a man younger than 40 with Graves disease. The CDR3 DNA is TGTGCCAGCAGTTTAACAGTCACGAACACTGAAGCTTTCTTT. Amino acid sequence: CASSLTVTNTEAFF.